One and the same sample provided the 15 T cell receptor beta chains below, sequenced in a study of technical replicates of blood from a few donors. This table comes from immunoSEQ multiplex PCR, and its TCRdb copy is limited to in-frame clones, with some not included. The sample has over 70,000 clones, 95% to 97% seen once. The sample consisted of T cells isolated from PBMCs. The receptors derive from a human donor in good health.

This chain uses TRBV5-4 with TRBJ1-2, with D perhaps TRBD1 (6 bases). Between the trimmed V and J ends, which lost 4 bases and 6 bases, there was a span of 19 bases. The germline gives CDR1 SGHNT, CDR2 YYREEE (reference sequence). CDR3 length equals 15 residues. The CDR3 here is CASSPGETGGNGYTF. Written as DNA, the CDR3 is TGTGCCAGCAGCCCCGGAGAGACAGGCGGAAATGGCTACACCTTC.

V is TRBV5-6 and J is TRBJ1-2; tentatively, D is TRBD1 (6 bases). V shed 4 bases and J shed 8 bases, with 24 bases lying between them. Germline CDR1 is SGHDT and CDR2 is YYEEEE. The CDR3 loop spans 16 amino acids. The chain's CDR3 is CASSPDFGQGFGGYTF. CDR3 DNA: TGTGCCAGCAGCCCCGACTTCGGGCAGGGGTTCGGCGGCTACACCTTC.

The CDR3 DNA is TGTGCCAGCAGCCCCGGACTAGCCAAAAACATTCAGTACTTC. This encodes CASSPGLAKNIQYF. The chain couples TRBV11-2 to TRBJ2-4, with D perhaps TRBD2 (5 bases). The germline gives CDR1 SGHAT, CDR2 FQNNGV. CDR3 length: 14 amino acids. The V and J ends lost 5 bases and 0 bases respectively, with 8 bases between them.

Details on this clone: The junction and the germline gene differ at one end; a read error may be behind it. This chain connects TRBV5-6 to TRBJ2-6; a possible D gene is TRBD1 (5 bases). The V gene's germline CDR1 is SGHDT and CDR2 YYEEEE. The CDR3 has 17 residues. The CDR3 is CASSLDGQGSRANVLTF. In DNA form, the CDR3 reads TGTGCCAGCAGCTTGGATGGACAAGGCTCTCGGGCCAACGTCCTGACTTTC.

The chain carries TRBV6-6 and TRBJ2-6, with a tentative D call TRBD1 (6 bases). V gave up 5 bases and J gave up 1 base, with 9 bases separating them. The CDR3 is 15 amino acids. Germline lookup yields CDR1 MNHNY and CDR2 SVGAGI (reference sequence). CDR3 DNA sequence: TGTGCCAGCAGTCATACAGGGTCTGGGGCCAACGTCCTGACTTTC. Residues: CASSHTGSGANVLTF.

The chain joins TRBV19 to TRBJ2-7; 7 nucleotides line up with TRBD2. Trimming took 3 bases from V and 0 from J; bases not matched to a gene: 5. Germline V lookup: CDR1 LNHDA, CDR2 SQIVND (reference sequence). The CDR3 consists of 15 residues. The CDR3 sequence is CASSIGLGSSYEQYF. The CDR3, as DNA: TGTGCCAGTAGTATCGGACTAGGGAGCTCCTACGAGCAGTACTTC.

J is TRBJ2-3 and V is TRBV13; 7 bases line up with TRBD1. CDR1 PRHDT and CDR2 FYEKMQ come from the germline V gene (reference sequence). V dropped 5 bases and J dropped 2; count of bases not matched to a gene: 7. The CDR3 has 15 residues. The CDR3 protein is CASSRYRGYTDTQYF. The CDR3 nucleotides are TGTGCCAGCAGCCGATACAGGGGATACACAGATACGCAGTATTTT.

The J gene is TRBJ2-7, the V gene TRBV7-9; D might be TRBD1 (5 bases). Looked up from germline, CDR1 is SEHNR and CDR2 is FQNEAQ (reference sequence). The CDR3 extends over 15 amino acids. The V gene lost 1 base and the J gene lost 2 bases, with 12 bases spanning the gap. The CDR3 nucleotides read TGTGCCAGCAGCTTAGGGACAATCCGTACCTACGAGCAGTACTTC. Translating gives CASSLGTIRTYEQYF. Variable domain in full (rest from reference TRBV7-9 and TRBJ2-7): DTGVSQNPRHKITKRGQNVTFRCDPISEHNRLYWYRQTLGQGPEFLTYFQNEAQLEKSRLLSDRFSAERPKGSFSTLEIQRTEQGDSAMYLCASSLGTIRTYEQYFGPGTRLTVT.

V gene TRBV7-7 combines with J gene TRBJ2-1; 10 positions agree with TRBD2. After removal of 4 bases from V and 9 bases from J, the junction contained 3 bases not matched to a gene. This CDR3 has 13 residues. Germline CDR1 is SSHAT and CDR2 is FNYEAQ (reference sequence). CDR3 coding DNA: TGTGCCAGCAGCTCCGGGACTAGCGCTGAGCAGTTCTTC. Amino acid sequence: CASSSGTSAEQFF.

This clone was counted once. The rearrangement joins TRBV7-3 to TRBJ1-2; no definite D call. Germline V CDR1 and CDR2: SGHTA, FQGTGA. The CDR3 is 13 residues long. V lost 4 bases, J lost 4 bases, and 10 bases lay in between. This chain's CDR3 is CASSSTESYGYTF. Written as DNA, the CDR3 is TGTGCCAGCAGCTCCACAGAAAGCTATGGCTACACCTTC.

The V call is TRBV7-9, the J call TRBJ1-1; TRBD1 matches at 7 bases. Trimming cost V 3 bases and J 0 bases; bases outside gene matches: 4. This CDR3 region has 15 residues. The germline gives CDR1 SEHNR, CDR2 FQNEAQ (reference sequence). CDR3 coding DNA: TGTGCCAGCAGCTTTTCCGGGACAGTGAACACTGAAGCTTTCTTT. It yields the protein CASSFSGTVNTEAFF. Drawing the rest from reference TRBV7-9 and TRBJ1-1, the complete variable domain is DTGVSQNPRHKITKRGQNVTFRCDPISEHNRLYWYRQTLGQGPEFLTYFQNEAQLEKSRLLSDRFSAERPKGSFSTLEIQRTEQGDSAMYLCASSFSGTVNTEAFFGQGTRLTVV.

This chain connects TRBV5-1 to TRBJ2-3; 8 bases are a match to TRBD1. The CDR3 totals 15 residues. The ends lost 4 bases at V and 1 base at J; junction bases unmatched: 5. Germline V CDR1 and CDR2: SGHRS, YFSETQ. DNA of the CDR3: TGCGCCAGCAGCGAGGACAGGGTCCGCACAGATACGCAGTATTTT. It codes for CASSEDRVRTDTQYF.

This chain joins TRBV7-3 and TRBJ2-7, with TRBD1 identical over 7 bases. Unmatched junction bases numbered 28, after V lost 5 bases and J lost 3 bases. CDR3 length equals 21 residues. Germline values: CDR1 SGHTA, CDR2 FQGTGA. The CDR3 protein is CASSEPTRDSHPRGTHYEQYF. The CDR3 bases are TGTGCCAGCAGCGAGCCAACCCGGGACAGTCACCCCAGGGGCACTCACTACGAGCAGTACTTC.

This chain connects TRBV7-6 to TRBJ1-4, with 10 bases that match TRBD1. After removal of 5 bases from V and 10 bases from J, the junction contained 10 bases not matched to a gene. Germline V CDR1 and CDR2: SGHVS, FNYEAQ. The length of the CDR3 is 15 residues. CDR3 protein: CASSTTDRGGGKLFF. The CDR3 DNA follows: TGTGCCAGCAGCACGACGGACAGGGGGGGCGGAAAACTGTTTTTT.

V is TRBV9 and J is TRBJ1-5, with D perhaps matching TRBD1 (6 bases). V shed 3 bases and J shed 2 bases, with 12 bases lying between them. In germline, CDR1 is SGDLS, CDR2 YYNGEE. There are 15 residues in the CDR3. The CDR3 spells CASSAAGVGNQPQHF. CDR3 DNA sequence: TGTGCCAGCAGCGCAGCAGGGGTTGGCAATCAGCCCCAGCATTTT.